These T cell receptor beta chains were read from a single sample in a study of blood T cell repertoires in COVID-19. Profiling relied on immunoSEQ multiplex PCR, and the TCRdb table lists in-frame clones only, not all of them. This table has tens of thousands of clones, roughly 82% appearing once. Source material: peripheral blood. These receptor sequences come from a human donor in a cohort sampled during active COVID-19. Both conserved end residues are part of each CDR3. D genes are given only for firm matches. Rows give clone size only sometimes, using once, few, many, or a class for an expanded clone.

size	J	V	D	CDR3	DNA
few	TRBJ2-1	TRBV19	TRBD1	CASSPRQGWAGDEQFF	TGTGCCAGTAGTCCGCGACAGGGGTGGGCCGGCGATGAGCAGTTCTTC
NA	TRBJ1-2	TRBV6-2/TRBV6-3	NA	CASSGPRDYGYTF	TGTGCCAGCAGTGGACCCAGGGACTATGGCTACACCTTC
NA	TRBJ2-1	TRBV5-1	NA	CASSLVSSRGAEQFF	TGCGCCAGCAGCTTGGTTAGCAGCCGGGGGGCCGAGCAGTTCTTC
NA	TRBJ1-2	TRBV10-3	NA	CAISESKWTLDGYTF	TGTGCCATCAGTGAGTCGAAATGGACACTGGATGGCTACACCTTC
NA	TRBJ1-6	TRBV19	TRBD1	CASRLDRRDNSPLHF	TGTGCCAGTAGATTGGACAGGAGAGATAATTCACCCCTCCACTTT
NA	TRBJ1-1	TRBV23-1	NA	CASSPRAQNTEAFF	TGCGCCAGCAGCCCCAGGGCACAGAACACTGAAGCTTTCTTT
NA	TRBJ2-1	TRBV2	TRBD2	CASSRQRGSYNEQFF	TGTGCCAGCAGCCGTCAGCGGGGGAGCTACAATGAGCAGTTCTTC
NA	TRBJ1-1	TRBV28	NA	CASSSEAPKNTEAFF	TGTGCCAGCAGTTCAGAGGCACCAAAGAACACTGAAGCTTTCTTT
NA	TRBJ1-1	TRBV6-5	TRBD1	CASSYSNRGNTEAFF	TGTGCCAGCAGTTACTCGAACAGGGGGAACACTGAAGCTTTCTTT
NA	TRBJ2-7	TRBV28	TRBD1	CASSFPGTGYHEQYF	TGTGCCAGCAGTTTTCCCGGGACAGGTTACCACGAGCAGTACTTC
NA	TRBJ1-2	TRBV6-5	TRBD1	CASSYWDSYGYTF	TGTGCCAGCAGTTACTGGGACAGCTATGGCTACACCTTC
once	TRBJ2-1	TRBV20-1	NA	CSAPSEYEQFF	TGCAGTGCTCCTAGCGAATATGAGCAGTTCTTC
NA	TRBJ1-2	TRBV29-1	TRBD1	CSTSTGGSRGYGYTF	TGCAGCACCTCAACAGGGGGCTCGCGTGGCTATGGCTACACCTTC
once	TRBJ1-5	TRBV12-3/TRBV12-4	NA	CASSFSFNQPQHF	TGTGCCAGCAGTTTTAGCTTTAATCAGCCCCAGCATTTT
NA	TRBJ1-2	TRBV10-3	NA	CAISERGNYGYTF	TGTGCCATCAGTGAGAGGGGAAACTATGGCTACACCTTC
NA	TRBJ1-1	TRBV27	NA	CASSANRNTEAFF	TGTGCCAGCAGTGCAAACAGAAACACTGAAGCTTTCTTT
NA	TRBJ1-1	TRBV3-1/TRBV3-2	TRBD1	CASSQNRGSTEAFF	TGTGCCAGCAGCCAAAACAGGGGGAGCACTGAAGCTTTCTTT
few	TRBJ2-2	TRBV7-9	TRBD1	CASSARTGGTGELFF	TGTGCCAGCAGCGCCCGGACAGGGGGCACCGGGGAGCTGTTTTTT
NA	TRBJ2-5	TRBV7-8	TRBD1	CASTENRGSQTQYF	TGTGCCAGCACCGAAAACAGGGGGTCCCAGACCCAGTACTTC
few	TRBJ2-5	TRBV5-3	TRBD1	CARSFDPDRDQETQYF	TGTGCCAGAAGCTTTGACCCTGACAGGGACCAAGAGACCCAGTACTTC
few	TRBJ1-5	TRBV6-4	NA	CASSDSRGGGNQPQHF	TGTGCCAGCAGTGACTCGAGGGGGGGTGGCAATCAGCCCCAGCATTTT
NA	TRBJ1-2	TRBV28	NA	CASSLRQKYGYTF	TGTGCCAGCAGTTTACGACAGAAATATGGCTACACCTTC
NA	TRBJ1-1	TRBV5-1	NA	CASSFLDSTEAFF	TGCGCCAGCAGCTTTCTGGACAGCACTGAAGCTTTCTTT
NA	TRBJ1-2	TRBV9	NA	CASSGPGGRLNYGYTF	TGTGCCAGCAGCGGTCCCGGGGGGCGTCTTAACTATGGCTACACCTTC
NA	TRBJ1-2	TRBV5-1	TRBD1	CASSLDRGIDGYTF	TGCGCCAGCAGCTTGGACAGGGGGATTGATGGCTACACCTTC
NA	TRBJ1-1	TRBV27	NA	CASSLGGAGTEAFF	TGTGCCAGCAGTTTAGGAGGGGCTGGGACTGAAGCTTTCTTT
NA	TRBJ2-7	TRBV7-9	TRBD1	CASSSPIAGQGKYEQYF	TGTGCCAGCAGCTCACCCATCGCGGGACAGGGGAAGTACGAGCAGTACTTC
NA	TRBJ1-4	TRBV27	TRBD1	CASSSGQGREKLFF	TGTGCCAGCAGTTCCGGACAGGGTCGGGAAAAACTGTTTTTT
NA	TRBJ1-5	TRBV6-6	TRBD1	CASNTGDSNQPQHF	TGTGCCAGCAACACAGGGGATAGCAATCAGCCCCAGCATTTT
NA	TRBJ2-1	TRBV5-1	TRBD2	CASSSLPSGGNTYNEQFF	TGCGCCAGCAGCTCCCTCCCTAGCGGGGGTAACACCTACAATGAGCAGTTCTTC
NA	TRBJ2-3	TRBV5-4	NA	CASSSRDLATDTQYF	TGTGCCAGCAGCTCCCGGGACTTAGCAACAGATACGCAGTATTTT
NA	TRBJ1-6	TRBV2	NA	CASRGITGRSPLHF	TGTGCCAGCCGAGGAATTACAGGGCGATCACCCCTCCACTTT
once	TRBJ2-1	TRBV4-1	TRBD2	CASSQGLAASSYNEQFF	TGCGCCAGCAGCCAAGGACTAGCGGCGAGCTCCTACAATGAGCAGTTCTTC
NA	TRBJ2-7	TRBV9	TRBD2	CASSVGPSGGSYEQYF	TGTGCCAGCAGCGTAGGCCCTAGCGGGGGATCCTACGAGCAGTACTTC